This T cell receptor (beta chain) was found in a study of shared clonotypes between healthy human individuals. It was at deep level that the assay was run. Sorted-subset replicate PCRs used approximately 200 ng of genomic DNA. This amount corresponded to approximately 30,000 T cell genomes. Original methodology: Owing to the provision of junction-only sequences devoid of quality scores by immunoSEQ, filtering differed. Method: immunoSEQ multiplex PCR; TCRdb's copy keeps in-frame clones and lacks some. Clonal size and the V and J genes are those of that table, whereas D and trimming came from the DNA. Here the sample spans some 500,000 clones, around 95% being singletons. The CDR3 sequence is 19 residues long. Germline lookup yields CDR1 SGHKS and CDR2 YYEKEE (reference sequence). J lost 0 bases, V lost 4 bases, and 14 bases had no gene match. Memory CD4+ cells were the fraction left after CD45RA+ naive selection.

This sequence originates from a woman in her twenties or thirties in good health. The V gene is TRBV5-5, the J gene TRBJ1-5; TRBD1 matches at 9 bases. The sample comprised naive CD4+ T cells sorted from blood. Subset: CD45RA+ positively selected. The CDR3 spells CASSPQWTGDVYSNQPQHF. CDR3 coding DNA: TGTGCCAGCAGCCCGCAATGGACAGGGGACGTCTATAGCAATCAGCCCCAGCATTTT. Using reference TRBV5-5 and TRBJ1-5 for the parts outside the CDR3, the full variable domain is DAGVTQSPTHLIKTRGQQVTLRCSPISGHKSVSWYQQVLGQGPQFIFQYYEKEERGRGNFPDRFSARQFPNYSSELNVNALLLGDSALYLCASSPQWTGDVYSNQPQHFGDGTRLSIL.